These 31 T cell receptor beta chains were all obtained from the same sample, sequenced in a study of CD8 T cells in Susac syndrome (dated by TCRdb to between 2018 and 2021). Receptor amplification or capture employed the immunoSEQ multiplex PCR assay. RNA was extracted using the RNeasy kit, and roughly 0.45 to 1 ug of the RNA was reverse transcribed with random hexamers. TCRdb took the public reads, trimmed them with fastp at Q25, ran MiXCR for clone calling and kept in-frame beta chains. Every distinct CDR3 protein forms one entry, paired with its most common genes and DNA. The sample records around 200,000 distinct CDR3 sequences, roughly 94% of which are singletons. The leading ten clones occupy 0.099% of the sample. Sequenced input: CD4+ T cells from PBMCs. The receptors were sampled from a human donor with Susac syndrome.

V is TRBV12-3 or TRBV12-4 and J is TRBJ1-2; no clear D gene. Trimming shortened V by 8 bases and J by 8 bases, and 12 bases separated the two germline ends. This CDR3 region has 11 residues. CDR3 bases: TGTGCCAGCGCCGTCATGAGGGGCTACACCTTC. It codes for CASAVMRGYTF.

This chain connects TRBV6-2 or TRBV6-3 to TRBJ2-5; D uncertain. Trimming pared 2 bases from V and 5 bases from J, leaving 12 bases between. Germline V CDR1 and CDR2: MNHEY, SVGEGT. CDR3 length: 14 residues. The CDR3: CASSYLGLLETQYF. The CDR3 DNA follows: TGTGCCAGCAGTTACCTGGGCCTGCTGGAGACCCAGTACTTC.

The DNA of the CDR3 is TGCGCCAGCAGCCAAGGGCCAGGCAGGGAGGACTATGGCTACACCTTC. Residues: CASSQGPGREDYGYTF. This rearrangement joins TRBV4-3 to TRBJ1-2; D possibly corresponds to TRBD1 (5 bases). The CDR3 loop spans 16 amino acids. The germline V and J ends were trimmed by 1 base and 3 bases, with 15 bases remaining between them. Germline V CDR1 and CDR2: LGHNA, YSLEER.

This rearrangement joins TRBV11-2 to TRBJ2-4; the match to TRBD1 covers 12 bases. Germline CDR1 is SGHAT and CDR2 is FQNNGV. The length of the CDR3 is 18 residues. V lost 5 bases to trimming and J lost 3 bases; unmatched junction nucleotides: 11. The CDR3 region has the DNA TGTGCCAGCAGCCCTCCGGGACAGGGGGCGCGAAGCAAAAACATTCAGTACTTC. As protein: CASSPPGQGARSKNIQYF.

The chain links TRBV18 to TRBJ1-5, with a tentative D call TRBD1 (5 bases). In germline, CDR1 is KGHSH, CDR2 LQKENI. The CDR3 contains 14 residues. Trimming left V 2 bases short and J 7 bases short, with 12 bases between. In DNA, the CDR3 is TGTGCCAGCTCACCATCAGGGACCTCCCAGCCCCAGCATTTT. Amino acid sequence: CASSPSGTSQPQHF.

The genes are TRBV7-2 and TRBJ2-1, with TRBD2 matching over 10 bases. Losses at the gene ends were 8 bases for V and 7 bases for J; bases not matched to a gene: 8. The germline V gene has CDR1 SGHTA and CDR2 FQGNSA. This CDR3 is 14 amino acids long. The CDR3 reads CASAGTSVSNEQFF. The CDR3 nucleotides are TGTGCCAGCGCCGGGACTAGCGTTAGTAATGAGCAGTTCTTC.

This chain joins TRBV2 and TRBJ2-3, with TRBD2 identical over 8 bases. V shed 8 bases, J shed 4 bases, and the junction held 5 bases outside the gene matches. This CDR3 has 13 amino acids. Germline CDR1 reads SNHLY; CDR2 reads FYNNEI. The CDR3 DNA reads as TGTGCCAGCCCGGGGGGGCGCGCAGATACGCAGTATTTT. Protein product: CASPGGRADTQYF.

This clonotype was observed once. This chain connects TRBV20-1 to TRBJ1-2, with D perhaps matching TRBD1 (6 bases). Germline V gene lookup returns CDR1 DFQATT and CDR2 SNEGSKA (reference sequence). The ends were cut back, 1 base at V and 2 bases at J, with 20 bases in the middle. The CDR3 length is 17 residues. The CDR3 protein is CSARGARGRGANYGYTF. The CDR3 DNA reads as TGCAGTGCTAGAGGTGCTAGGGGCAGGGGCGCCAACTATGGCTACACCTTC.

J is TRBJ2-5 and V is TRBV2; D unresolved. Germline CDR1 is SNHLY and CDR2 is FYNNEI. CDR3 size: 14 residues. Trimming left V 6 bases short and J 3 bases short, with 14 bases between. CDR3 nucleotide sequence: TGTGCCAGCAGATCCCCCTTGCAGAAAGAGACCCAGTACTTC. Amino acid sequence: CASRSPLQKETQYF. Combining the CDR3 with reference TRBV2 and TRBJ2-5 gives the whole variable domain EPEVTQTPSHQVTQMGQEVILRCVPISNHLYFYWYRQILGQKVEFLVSFYNNEISEKSEIFDDQFSVERPDGSNFTLKIRSTKLEDSAMYFCASRSPLQKETQYFGPGTRLLVL.

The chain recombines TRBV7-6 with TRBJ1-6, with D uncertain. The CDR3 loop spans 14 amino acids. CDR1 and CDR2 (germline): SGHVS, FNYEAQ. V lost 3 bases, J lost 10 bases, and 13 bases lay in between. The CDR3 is CASSFTDSASPLHF. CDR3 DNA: TGTGCCAGCAGCTTCACCGACTCAGCCTCACCCCTCCACTTT. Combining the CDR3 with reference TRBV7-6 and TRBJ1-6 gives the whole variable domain GAGVSQSPRYKVTKRGQDVALRCDPISGHVSLYWYRQALGQGPEFLTYFNYEAQQDKSGLPNDRFSAERPEGSISTLTIQRTEQRDSAMYRCASSFTDSASPLHFGNGTRLTVT.

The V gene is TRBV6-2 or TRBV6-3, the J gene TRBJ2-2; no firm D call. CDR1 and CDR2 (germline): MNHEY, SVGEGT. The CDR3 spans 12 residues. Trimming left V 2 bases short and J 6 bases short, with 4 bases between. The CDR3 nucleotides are TGTGCCAGCAGTTACGTATCCGGGGAGCTGTTTTTT. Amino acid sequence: CASSYVSGELFF.

CDR3: CAISPQGGTEAFF. CDR3 sequence (DNA): TGTGCCATCAGCCCTCAGGGAGGCACTGAAGCTTTCTTT. The chain has TRBV10-3 and TRBJ1-1, with D tentatively TRBD1 (5 bases). The CDR3 runs to 13 residues. V lost 6 bases to trimming and J lost 4 bases, with 12 bases between them. Germline V gene data show CDR1 as ENHRY and CDR2 as SYGVKD.

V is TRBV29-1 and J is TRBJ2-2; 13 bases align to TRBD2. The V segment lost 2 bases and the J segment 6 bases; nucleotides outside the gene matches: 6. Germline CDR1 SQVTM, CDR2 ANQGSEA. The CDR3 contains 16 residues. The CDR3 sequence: CSVESGTSGMAGELFF. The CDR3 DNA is TGCAGCGTTGAAAGTGGGACTAGCGGGATGGCCGGGGAGCTGTTTTTT.

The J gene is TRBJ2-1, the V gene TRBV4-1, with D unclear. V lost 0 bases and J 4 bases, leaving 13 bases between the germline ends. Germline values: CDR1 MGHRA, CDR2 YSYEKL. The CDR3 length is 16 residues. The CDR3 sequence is CASSQDGRTGYNEQFF. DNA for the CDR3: TGCGCCAGCAGCCAAGATGGAAGAACTGGGTACAATGAGCAGTTCTTC.

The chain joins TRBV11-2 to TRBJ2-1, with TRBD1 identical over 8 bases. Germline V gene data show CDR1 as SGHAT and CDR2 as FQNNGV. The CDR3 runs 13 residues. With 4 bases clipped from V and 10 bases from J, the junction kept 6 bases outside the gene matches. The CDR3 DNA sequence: TGTGCCAGCAGCTCGACAGGGGTCGGGGAGCAGTTCTTC. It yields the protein CASSSTGVGEQFF.

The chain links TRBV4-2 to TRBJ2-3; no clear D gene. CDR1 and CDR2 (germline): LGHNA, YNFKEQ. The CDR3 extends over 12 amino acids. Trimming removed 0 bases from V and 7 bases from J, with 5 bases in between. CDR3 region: CASSQDTNTQYF. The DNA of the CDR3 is TGTGCCAGCAGCCAAGACACCAATACGCAGTATTTT.

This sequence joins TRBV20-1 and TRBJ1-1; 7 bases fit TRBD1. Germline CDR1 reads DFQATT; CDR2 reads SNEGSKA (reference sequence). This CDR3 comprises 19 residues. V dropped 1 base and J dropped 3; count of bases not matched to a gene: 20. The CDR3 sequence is CSARGTYGEGGRGDTEAFF. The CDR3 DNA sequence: TGCAGTGCTAGAGGGACTTATGGTGAAGGGGGCAGGGGTGACACTGAAGCTTTCTTT.

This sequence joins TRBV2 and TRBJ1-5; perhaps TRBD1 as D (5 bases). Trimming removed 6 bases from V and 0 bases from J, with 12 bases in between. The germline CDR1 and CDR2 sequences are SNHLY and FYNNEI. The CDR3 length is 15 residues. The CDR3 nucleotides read TGTGCCAGCAGGACGGGACTCACTAGCAATCAGCCCCAGCATTTT. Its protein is CASRTGLTSNQPQHF.

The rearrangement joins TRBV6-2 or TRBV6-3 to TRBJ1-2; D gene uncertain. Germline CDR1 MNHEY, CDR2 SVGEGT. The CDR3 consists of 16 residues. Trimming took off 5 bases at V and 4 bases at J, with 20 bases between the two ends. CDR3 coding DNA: TGTGCCAGCAGTACCCCGGAAGGGCGCTGGGCCTATGGCTACACCTTC. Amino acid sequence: CASSTPEGRWAYGYTF.

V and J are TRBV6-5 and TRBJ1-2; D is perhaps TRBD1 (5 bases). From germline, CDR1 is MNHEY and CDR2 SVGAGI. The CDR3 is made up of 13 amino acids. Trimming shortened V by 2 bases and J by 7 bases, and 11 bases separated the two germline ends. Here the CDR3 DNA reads TGTGCCAGCAGTTACGGGGGGAGGGCTGGCTACACCTTC. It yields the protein CASSYGGRAGYTF.

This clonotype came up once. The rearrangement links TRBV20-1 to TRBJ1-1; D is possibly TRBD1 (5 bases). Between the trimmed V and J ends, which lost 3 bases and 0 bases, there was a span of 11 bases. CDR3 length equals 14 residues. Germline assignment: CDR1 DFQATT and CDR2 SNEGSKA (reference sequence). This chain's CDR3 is CSARAGHLNTEAFF. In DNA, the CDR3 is TGCAGTGCTAGGGCCGGACACCTGAACACTGAAGCTTTCTTT.

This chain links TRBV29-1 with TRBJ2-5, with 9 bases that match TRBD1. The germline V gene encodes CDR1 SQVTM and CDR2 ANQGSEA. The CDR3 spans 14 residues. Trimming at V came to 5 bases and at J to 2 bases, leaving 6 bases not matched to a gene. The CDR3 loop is CSVFSGTGQETQYF. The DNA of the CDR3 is TGCAGCGTTTTTTCCGGGACAGGGCAAGAGACCCAGTACTTC.

This chain's CDR3 is CASSYQRVRLAGGRGSDEQYF. CDR3 in DNA: TGTGCCAGCAGTTACCAACGCGTCCGACTAGCGGGAGGCCGGGGTAGCGACGAGCAGTACTTC. V usage is TRBV6-2 or TRBV6-3 and J usage is TRBJ2-7, with TRBD2 matching over 13 bases. The junction had 21 bases not matched to a gene; V was cut back by 2 bases and J by 5 bases. Germline lookup yields CDR1 MNHEY and CDR2 SVGEGT. The CDR3 extends over 21 amino acids.

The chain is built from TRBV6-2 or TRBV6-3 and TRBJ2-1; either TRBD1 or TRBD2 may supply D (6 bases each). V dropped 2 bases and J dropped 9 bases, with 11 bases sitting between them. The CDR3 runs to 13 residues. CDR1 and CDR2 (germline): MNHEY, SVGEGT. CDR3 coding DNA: TGTGCCAGCAGTTACAGGACAGCGGGTGAGCAGTTCTTC. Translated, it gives CASSYRTAGEQFF.

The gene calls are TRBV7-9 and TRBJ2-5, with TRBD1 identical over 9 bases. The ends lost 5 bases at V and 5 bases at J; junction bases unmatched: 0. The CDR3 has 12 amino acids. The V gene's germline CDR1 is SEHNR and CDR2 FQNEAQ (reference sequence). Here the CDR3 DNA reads TGTGCCAGCAGCGGGACAGGGGAGACCCAGTACTTC. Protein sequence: CASSGTGETQYF. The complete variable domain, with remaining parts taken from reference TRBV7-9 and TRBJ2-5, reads DTGVSQNPRHKITKRGQNVTFRCDPISEHNRLYWYRQTLGQGPEFLTYFQNEAQLEKSRLLSDRFSAERPKGSFSTLEIQRTEQGDSAMYLCASSGTGETQYFGPGTRLLVL.

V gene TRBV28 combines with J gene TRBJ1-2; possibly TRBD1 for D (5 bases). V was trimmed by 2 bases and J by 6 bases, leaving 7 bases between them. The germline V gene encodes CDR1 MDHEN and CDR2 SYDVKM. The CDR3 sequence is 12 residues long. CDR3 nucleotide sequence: TGTGCCAGCAGTTTACGGGGGAATGGCTACACCTTC. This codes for CASSLRGNGYTF.

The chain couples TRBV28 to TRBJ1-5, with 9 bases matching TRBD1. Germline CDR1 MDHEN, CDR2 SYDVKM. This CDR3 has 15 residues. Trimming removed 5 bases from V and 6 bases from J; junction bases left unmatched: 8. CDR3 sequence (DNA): TGTGCCAGCAGTCCCCCGGGACAGGGCCTTCAGCCCCAGCATTTT. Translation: CASSPPGQGLQPQHF.

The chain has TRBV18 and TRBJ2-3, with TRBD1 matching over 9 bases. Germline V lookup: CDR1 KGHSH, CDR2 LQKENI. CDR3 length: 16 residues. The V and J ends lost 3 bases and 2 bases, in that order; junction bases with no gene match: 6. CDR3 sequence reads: CASSPLRQGDTDTQYF. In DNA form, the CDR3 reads TGTGCCAGCTCACCTCTCCGACAGGGGGACACAGATACGCAGTATTTT.

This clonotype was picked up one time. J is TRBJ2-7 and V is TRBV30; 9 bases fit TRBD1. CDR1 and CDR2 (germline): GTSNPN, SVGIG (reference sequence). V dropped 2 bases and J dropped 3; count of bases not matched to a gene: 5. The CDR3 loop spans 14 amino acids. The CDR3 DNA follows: TGTGCCTGGAGTATTGACAGGGGGATCTACGAGCAGTACTTC. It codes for CAWSIDRGIYEQYF.

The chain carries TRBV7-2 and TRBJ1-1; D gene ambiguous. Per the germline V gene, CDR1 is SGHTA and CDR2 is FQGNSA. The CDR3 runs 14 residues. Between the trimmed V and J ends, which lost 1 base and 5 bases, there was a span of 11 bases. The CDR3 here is CASSLVSRVTEAFF. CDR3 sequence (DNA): TGTGCCAGCAGCTTAGTGTCCCGTGTGACTGAAGCTTTCTTT.

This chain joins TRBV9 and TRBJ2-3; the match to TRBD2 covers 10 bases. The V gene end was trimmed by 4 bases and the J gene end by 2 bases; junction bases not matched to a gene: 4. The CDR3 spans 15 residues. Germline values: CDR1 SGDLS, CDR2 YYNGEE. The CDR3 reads CASSPTSGYTDTQYF. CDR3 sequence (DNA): TGTGCCAGCAGCCCGACTAGCGGGTACACAGATACGCAGTATTTT.